The 9 T cell receptor beta chains reported below all come from one sample, sequenced in a study of blood T cell repertoires in COVID-19. Assay used: immunoSEQ multiplex PCR; TCRdb lists only in-frame clones, some missing. Among approximately 280,000 clones listed, about 83% were seen once. Sequenced sample: PBMCs or T cells enriched from blood (not recorded which). The receptors come from a middle-aged woman who had recovered from COVID-19.

The gene calls are TRBV7-9 and TRBJ2-1, with 14 bases that match TRBD2. The V gene end was trimmed by 4 bases and the J gene end by 4 bases; junction bases not matched to a gene: 9. CDR3 length: 18 amino acids. In germline, CDR1 is SEHNR, CDR2 FQNEAQ (reference sequence). In DNA form, the CDR3 reads TGTGCCAGCAGCTCCGGGACTAGCGGGAGTGGAAGGTACAATGAGCAGTTCTTC. This sequence encodes CASSSGTSGSGRYNEQFF. Full variable domain (rest looked up from reference TRBV7-9 and TRBJ2-1): DTGVSQNPRHKITKRGQNVTFRCDPISEHNRLYWYRQTLGQGPEFLTYFQNEAQLEKSRLLSDRFSAERPKGSFSTLEIQRTEQGDSAMYLCASSSGTSGSGRYNEQFFGPGTRLTVL.

Regarding this clone: Distinct nucleotide sequences in the sample also encode this CDR3. The genes are TRBV20-1 and TRBJ2-5; TRBD2 matches at 8 bases. Germline V gives CDR1 DFQATT, CDR2 SNEGSKA (reference sequence). With V trimmed by 5 bases and J by 5 bases, 1 base remained unmatched. The CDR3 is 11 amino acids. CDR3: CSAPGGETQYF. CDR3 sequence (DNA): TGCAGTGCTCCGGGGGGGGAGACCCAGTACTTC.

The genes are TRBV7-2 and TRBJ2-3; weak D call: TRBD1 (5 bases). From germline, CDR1 is SGHTA and CDR2 FQGNSA. The length of the CDR3 is 16 residues. V was trimmed by 1 base and J by 10 bases, leaving 21 bases between them. CDR3: CASSLGLGAQSGAQYF. The CDR3 bases are TGTGCCAGCAGCTTAGGCCTAGGGGCCCAGAGTGGTGCGCAGTATTTT. The full variable domain, with the rest looked up from reference TRBV7-2 and TRBJ2-3, is GAGVSQSPSNKVTEKGKDVELRCDPISGHTALYWYRQSLGQGLEFLIYFQGNSAPDKSGLPSDRFSAERTGGSVSTLTIQRTQQEDSAVYLCASSLGLGAQSGAQYFGPGTRLTVL.

The CDR3 region is CASSLVVQGYGYTF. The CDR3 coding sequence is TGTGCCAGCAGCTTAGTTGTACAGGGATATGGCTACACCTTC. This sequence joins TRBV7-2 and TRBJ1-2, with D perhaps matching TRBD1 (6 bases). Trimming stripped 1 base from V and 5 bases from J, with 11 bases between. Per germline, CDR1 SGHTA and CDR2 FQGNSA. CDR3 length: 14 residues.

The rearrangement joins TRBV20-1 to TRBJ2-7; TRBD2 matches at 10 bases. Germline CDR1 reads DFQATT; CDR2 reads SNEGSKA (reference sequence). CDR3 size: 13 residues. The ends lost 3 bases at V and 4 bases at J; junction bases unmatched: 3. The DNA for the CDR3 is TGCAGTGCTAGTCCTAGCGGGAGATACGAGCAGTACTTC. Translation gives CSASPSGRYEQYF.

J is TRBJ1-5 and V is TRBV28, with a tentative D call TRBD1 (6 bases). Deletions cut 4 bases from V and 4 bases from J, with 17 bases between. Germline values: CDR1 MDHEN, CDR2 SYDVKM. The CDR3 length is 16 residues. CDR3 sequence: CASSSTSNRENQPQHF. The CDR3 region has the DNA TGTGCCAGCAGTTCCACCTCAAACAGGGAAAATCAGCCCCAGCATTTT.

The chain carries TRBV6-5 and TRBJ2-5; tentatively, D is TRBD2 (5 bases). V dropped 1 base and J dropped 5 bases, with 11 bases sitting between them. Germline-derived CDR1 and CDR2 are MNHEY and SVGAGI. The CDR3 length is 14 residues. For the CDR3, the DNA is TGTGCCAGCAGTTACTGGAGTAGCGATGAGACCCAGTACTTC. Its translation is CASSYWSSDETQYF.

V and J are TRBV4-3 and TRBJ2-2, with 9 bases fitting TRBD1. This CDR3 region has 14 residues. Trimming removed 6 bases from V and 3 bases from J; junction bases left unmatched: 2. Germline V gives CDR1 LGHNA, CDR2 YSLEER. The CDR3, as DNA: TGCGCCAGCAGTAGACAGGGGGACACCGGGGAGCTGTTTTTT. It encodes CASSRQGDTGELFF.

This sequence joins TRBV7-3 and TRBJ2-3; 7 nucleotides line up with TRBD2. Germline CDR1 SGHTA, CDR2 FQGTGA. The length of the CDR3 is 16 residues. V lost 0 bases, J lost 5 bases, and 8 bases stayed unmatched. The CDR3 DNA reads TGTGCCAGCAGCTTAACAGGTGGGAGGGTTGGAGATACGCAGTATTTT. It is translated as CASSLTGGRVGDTQYF.